One sample yielded the 10 T cell receptor beta chains listed below, sequenced in a study of cytomegalovirus exposure and HLA in healthy donors. Vbeta (60) and Jbeta (13) primers were used in the PCR. The repertoire was sequenced with immunoSEQ multiplex PCR; TCRdb's copy has only in-frame clones and lacks some. The sample holds some 190,000 clones; 77% are singletons and the top ten take over 1.1%. The sequenced material came from PBMCs. These receptors all stem from a man younger than 30 in good health and CMV-seronegative.

The chain carries TRBV11-3 and TRBJ1-1; 7 nucleotides match TRBD1. V dropped 5 bases and J dropped 0; count of bases not matched to a gene: 3. The CDR3 consists of 14 residues. Germline V gives CDR1 SGHNT, CDR2 YENEEA. The CDR3 nucleotides are TGTGCCAGCAGCCGGCAGGGGGTGAACACTGAAGCTTTCTTT. This gives the protein CASSRQGVNTEAFF.

The CDR3 nucleotides read TGTGCCAGCAGCCTAGGAGGGACAGACCTTTACGAGCAGTACTTC. The encoded protein is CASSLGGTDLYEQYF. V usage is TRBV6-1 and J usage is TRBJ2-5, with D possibly being TRBD1 (7 bases). The J call could be wrong; TRBJ2-7 is a better fit for the DNA end. The CDR3 runs to 15 residues. The germline CDR1 and CDR2 sequences are MNHNS and SASEGT.

This chain links TRBV7-2 with TRBJ1-2; D remains ambiguous. V was clipped by 5 bases and J by 2 bases, with 9 bases between them. The germline V gene encodes CDR1 SGHTA and CDR2 FQGNSA. This CDR3 has 13 amino acids. The CDR3 bases are TGTGCCAGCAGCGTGGAGTTGAACTATGGCTACACCTTC. This translates into CASSVELNYGYTF.

The chain combines TRBV4-2 with TRBJ2-7, with 7 bases lining up with TRBD1. Germline-derived CDR1 and CDR2 are LGHNA and YNFKEQ. The CDR3 covers 14 residues. V lost 1 base to trimming and J lost 6 bases; unmatched junction nucleotides: 6. CDR3 sequence (DNA): TGTGCCAGCAGCCAAGGAGGGGGCTCTACCGAGCAGTACTTC. This gives the protein CASSQGGGSTEQYF.

V gene TRBV11-2 combines with J gene TRBJ2-7, with D tentatively TRBD2 (5 bases). The length of the CDR3 is 15 residues. V lost 1 base to trimming and J lost 0 bases, with 10 bases between them. The germline V gene has CDR1 SGHAT and CDR2 FQNNGV. The chain's CDR3 is CASSLGGSSSYEQYF. CDR3 bases: TGTGCCAGCAGCTTAGGAGGGTCAAGCTCCTACGAGCAGTACTTC.

The chain uses TRBV4-3 and TRBJ2-5, with 8 positions matching TRBD2. This CDR3 is 17 amino acids long. The V gene end was trimmed by 3 bases and the J gene end by 0 bases; junction bases not matched to a gene: 9. Germline CDR1 and CDR2: LGHNA and YSLEER. The CDR3 region is CASSHSLGRGDQETQYF. The CDR3 nucleotides are TGCGCCAGCAGCCACTCGCTAGGGCGGGGGGACCAAGAGACCCAGTACTTC.

This sequence joins TRBV25-1 and TRBJ2-1; TRBD2 matches at 12 bases. With 2 bases clipped from V and 7 bases from J, the junction kept 6 bases outside the gene matches. The CDR3 is 16 residues long. CDR1 is MGHDK and CDR2 is SYGVNS in the germline V gene. The CDR3 bases are TGTGCCAGCAGTGAACTAGCGGGAGGGCTCGTAAATGAGCAGTTCTTC. It is translated as CASSELAGGLVNEQFF.

The chain joins TRBV7-8 to TRBJ1-6; tentative D call: TRBD1 (5 bases). The V end lost 2 bases, the J end lost 8 bases, and 16 bases lay between the germline ends. The CDR3 runs to 16 residues. Germline CDR1 SGHVS, CDR2 FQNEAQ. The CDR3 loop is CASSLRDYAPDSPLHF. The CDR3 bases are TGTGCCAGCAGCTTAAGGGACTACGCCCCGGATTCACCCCTCCACTTT.

The chain uses TRBV5-1 and TRBJ2-7; the match to TRBD2 covers 7 bases. J was trimmed by 5 bases and V by 1 base; bases with no gene match: 0. The CDR3 is 12 amino acids. From germline, CDR1 is SGHRS and CDR2 YFSETQ. The CDR3 DNA is TGCGCCAGCAGCTTGCGGGGGGACGAGCAGTACTTC. This encodes CASSLRGDEQYF.

V and J are TRBV2 and TRBJ2-7; 11 bases align to TRBD1. The V gene end was trimmed by 5 bases and the J gene end by 5 bases; junction bases not matched to a gene: 5. Germline CDR1 reads SNHLY; CDR2 reads FYNNEI. The CDR3 has 14 amino acids. Here the CDR3 DNA reads TGTGCCAGCAGTCGAGGACAGGGGGCAGACGAGCAGTACTTC. This encodes CASSRGQGADEQYF.